These 28 T cell receptor beta chains were sequenced from one sample in a study of cytomegalovirus exposure and HLA in healthy donors (TCRdb year 2017). Preparation of the library involved the immunoSEQ multiplex PCR assay. For the multiplex PCR, a mixture combining 60 forward primers for TCR Vbeta segments and 13 reverse primers for TCR Jbeta segments was used. Here the immuneACCESS table is served through TCRdb, limited to in-frame sequences with V and J called. Missing clones are a known gap in these copies; in checked studies unresolved V genes cover under half, and the rest lacks a known reason. The sample table lists about 31,000 clones, around two thirds of them with a count of one. The ten largest make up roughly 22% of the sample. Sequencing was done on a sample of PBMCs. The receptors were gathered from a man aged 45-60 years in good health and CMV-seropositive.

The gene calls are TRBV29-1 and TRBJ2-3; 10 bases match TRBD1. The V gene's germline CDR1 is SQVTM and CDR2 ANQGSEA. Trimming at V came to 7 bases and at J to 7 bases, leaving 11 bases not matched to a gene. CDR3 length: 14 amino acids. CDR3 DNA: TGCAGCGCGACCGACAGGGGGCTCTCCAATACGCAGTATTTT. This translates into CSATDRGLSNTQYF.

The chain joins TRBV7-9 to TRBJ2-5, with 8 bases identical to TRBD1. Germline lookup yields CDR1 SEHNR and CDR2 FQNEAQ (reference sequence). This CDR3 region has 15 residues. Losses at the gene ends were 5 bases for V and 4 bases for J; bases not matched to a gene: 9. CDR3 region: CASSVGQGGLETQYF. The CDR3 DNA sequence: TGTGCCAGCAGCGTCGGACAGGGTGGCCTAGAGACCCAGTACTTC. Drawing the rest from reference TRBV7-9 and TRBJ2-5, the complete variable domain is DTGVSQNPRHKITKRGQNVTFRCDPISEHNRLYWYRQTLGQGPEFLTYFQNEAQLEKSRLLSDRFSAERPKGSFSTLEIQRTEQGDSAMYLCASSVGQGGLETQYFGPGTRLLVL.

This clone was picked up a small number of times. The chain's CDR3 is CASSDGASSSYNEQFF. CDR3 nucleotides: TGTGCCAGCAGTGACGGGGCCTCGAGCTCCTACAATGAGCAGTTCTTC. The J gene is TRBJ2-1, the V gene TRBV6-4; D may be TRBD1 (5 bases). This CDR3 has 16 amino acids. Trimming cost V 2 bases and J 0 bases, with 11 bases left between them. Germline loops: CDR1 MRHNA, CDR2 SNTAGT.

In this sample, this clone turned up a few times. The chain couples TRBV2 to TRBJ2-3, with 12 bases identical to TRBD2. Germline CDR1 is SNHLY and CDR2 is FYNNEI. Trimming cost V 5 bases and J 4 bases; bases outside gene matches: 7. The CDR3 contains 16 residues. The CDR3 loop is CASSLTSGGWSDTQYF. The CDR3 DNA reads TGTGCCAGCAGTCTCACTAGCGGGGGGTGGTCAGATACGCAGTATTTT.

CDR3 in DNA: TGTGCCAGCAAGGACGGGACTCTCCGCACCGGGGAGCTGTTTTTT. It yields the protein CASKDGTLRTGELFF. The chain couples TRBV6-1 to TRBJ2-2, with D perhaps TRBD2 (6 bases). V was shortened by 7 bases and J by 4 bases, with 16 bases between the two germline ends. Germline V lookup: CDR1 MNHNS, CDR2 SASEGT. The CDR3 loop spans 15 amino acids.

The sample holds a few counts of this clone. The V call is TRBV15, the J call TRBJ2-5; 8 nucleotides match TRBD2. Germline CDR1 and CDR2: LNHNV and YYDKDF (reference sequence). V was pared by 1 base and J by 4 bases, with 5 bases of the junction left unmatched. This CDR3 has 15 amino acids. The chain's CDR3 is CATSRAGGARETQYF. The CDR3 coding sequence is TGTGCCACCAGCAGAGCGGGGGGGGCTCGAGAGACCCAGTACTTC.

The CDR3: CSVAGTSGGTDTQYF. CDR3 nucleotides: TGCAGCGTCGCCGGGACTAGCGGGGGCACAGATACGCAGTATTTT. The chain couples TRBV29-1 to TRBJ2-3, with 13 positions matching TRBD2. Germline CDR1 reads SQVTM; CDR2 reads ANQGSEA. V trimming: 6 bases; J trimming: 1 base; junction bases outside the gene matches: 4. This CDR3 is built from 15 residues.

The gene calls are TRBV29-1 and TRBJ2-6, with D possibly matching TRBD2 (5 bases). V lost 4 bases and J 2 bases, leaving 18 bases between the germline ends. Per the germline V gene, CDR1 is SQVTM and CDR2 is ANQGSEA. The CDR3 sequence is 17 residues long. CDR3 in DNA: TGCAGCGTTGGGTGTTGGGTGGGGAGTCCTGGGGCCAACGTCCTGACTTTC. This translates into CSVGCWVGSPGANVLTF.

The CDR3 spells CSVLPRTGVGETQYF. The CDR3 DNA reads as TGCAGCGTTCTTCCGCGGACGGGGGTGGGTGAGACCCAGTACTTC. This chain joins TRBV29-1 and TRBJ2-5; D possibly corresponds to TRBD2 (6 bases). This CDR3 comprises 15 residues. Germline V gives CDR1 SQVTM, CDR2 ANQGSEA. V was clipped by 5 bases and J by 5 bases, with 21 bases between them.

This clone was detected a few times. The V call is TRBV5-4, the J call TRBJ1-2, with D unclear. The CDR3 sequence is 15 residues long. The germline V gene has CDR1 SGHNT and CDR2 YYREEE (reference sequence). V shed 4 bases and J shed 2 bases, with 15 bases lying between them. CDR3: CASSPRRDLNYGYTF. CDR3 bases: TGTGCCAGCAGCCCCCGGAGAGACCTCAACTATGGCTACACCTTC.

The chain employs TRBV5-1 and TRBJ1-2, with D maybe TRBD1 (5 bases). Germline CDR1 reads SGHRS; CDR2 reads YFSETQ. This CDR3 region has 14 residues. Trimming removed 1 base at V and 0 bases at J, with 7 bases between. This chain's CDR3 is CASSLRGTNYGYTF. CDR3 in DNA: TGCGCCAGCAGCTTGAGGGGAACTAACTATGGCTACACCTTC.

The chain uses TRBV19 and TRBJ1-1; 7 bases align to TRBD1. CDR3 length: 14 amino acids. V lost 5 bases to trimming and J lost 3 bases; unmatched junction nucleotides: 6. The germline V gene encodes CDR1 LNHDA and CDR2 SQIVND (reference sequence). The CDR3 region has the DNA TGTGCCAGTAGTGGGATAGACAGGGACACTGAAGCTTTCTTT. It yields the protein CASSGIDRDTEAFF. Full variable domain (missing parts from reference TRBV19 and TRBJ1-1): DGGITQSPKYLFRKEGQNVTLSCEQNLNHDAMYWYRQDPGQGLRLIYYSQIVNDFQKGDIAEGYSVSREKKESFPLTVTSAQKNPTAFYLCASSGIDRDTEAFFGQGTRLTVV.

This chain uses TRBV30 with TRBJ1-3, with a possible D match to TRBD1 (5 bases). This CDR3 comprises 12 residues. V lost 7 bases, J lost 4 bases, and 11 bases lay in between. The germline V gene encodes CDR1 GTSNPN and CDR2 SVGIG (reference sequence). The CDR3 sequence: CAFQGDGNTIYF. In DNA form, the CDR3 reads TGTGCCTTCCAGGGTGACGGAAACACCATATATTTT.

Only a few counts were recorded for this clone. This chain links TRBV30 with TRBJ1-1, with D tentatively TRBD1 (6 bases). The CDR3 contains 11 residues. CDR1 is GTSNPN, CDR2 SVGIG, per germline (reference sequence). Trimming took off 1 base at V and 8 bases at J, with 8 bases between the two ends. The DNA for the CDR3 is TGTGCCTGGAGTGGCAGGGGCGAAGCTTTCTTT. As protein: CAWSGRGEAFF.

The chain couples TRBV2 to TRBJ2-5; maybe TRBD1 (6 bases). This CDR3 spans 14 amino acids. Trimming left V 4 bases short and J 3 bases short, with 12 bases between. Germline V gives CDR1 SNHLY, CDR2 FYNNEI. The CDR3: CASSVNQGKETQYF. The CDR3 DNA reads TGTGCCAGCAGTGTAAATCAGGGGAAAGAGACCCAGTACTTC.

This clone has just a few counts. The V gene is TRBV7-9, the J gene TRBJ2-6, with D maybe TRBD2 (5 bases). V lost 5 bases and J lost 7, with 15 bases in between. The CDR3 spans 15 residues. Germline V gene data show CDR1 as SEHNR and CDR2 as FQNEAQ (reference sequence). The DNA for the CDR3 is TGTGCCAGCAGCACCTTGGACGGAGGAGCCAACGTCCTGACTTTC. This gives the protein CASSTLDGGANVLTF.

This clone was recorded only once. V gene TRBV15 combines with J gene TRBJ1-5; D is ambiguous. Germline CDR1 LNHNV, CDR2 YYDKDF (reference sequence). This CDR3 has 16 amino acids. The V gene lost 0 bases and the J gene lost 1 base, with 10 bases spanning the gap. CDR3 DNA sequence: TGTGCCACCAGCAGAGATAGCGCGGGGAGCAATCAGCCCCAGCATTTT. Translating gives CATSRDSAGSNQPQHF. Full variable domain (remainder filled in from reference TRBV15 and TRBJ1-5): DAMVIQNPRYQVTQFGKPVTLSCSQTLNHNVMYWYQQKSSQAPKLLFHYYDKDFNNEADTPDNFQSRRPNTSFCFLDIRSPGLGDTAMYLCATSRDSAGSNQPQHFGDGTRLSIL.

This rearrangement joins TRBV15 to TRBJ1-5, with a tentative D call TRBD1 (5 bases). Germline V gives CDR1 LNHNV, CDR2 YYDKDF (reference sequence). The CDR3 is 15 amino acids. V lost 0 bases, J lost 6 bases, and 12 bases lay in between. The CDR3 protein is CATSRDRGESQPQHF. CDR3 sequence (DNA): TGTGCCACCAGCAGAGATCGGGGGGAAAGTCAGCCCCAGCATTTT. The full variable domain, in which reference TRBV15 and TRBJ1-5 provide the parts outside the CDR3, is DAMVIQNPRYQVTQFGKPVTLSCSQTLNHNVMYWYQQKSSQAPKLLFHYYDKDFNNEADTPDNFQSRRPNTSFCFLDIRSPGLGDTAMYLCATSRDRGESQPQHFGDGTRLSIL.

This chain links TRBV9 with TRBJ2-7, with D unclear. The germline gives CDR1 SGDLS, CDR2 YYNGEE. CDR3 length equals 14 residues. Trimming removed 6 bases at V and 2 bases at J, with 15 bases between. CDR3: CASKSRRGAYEQYF. CDR3 DNA sequence: TGTGCCAGCAAGTCCCGGCGCGGTGCCTACGAGCAGTACTTC. The variable domain in full, completed from reference TRBV9 and TRBJ2-7, reads DSGVTQTPKHLITATGQRVTLRCSPRSGDLSVYWYQQSLDQGLQFLIQYYNGEERAKGNILERFSAQQFPDLHSELNLSSLELGDSALYFCASKSRRGAYEQYFGPGTRLTVT.

The sample holds one count of this clone. The rearrangement joins TRBV9 to TRBJ2-5; D is perhaps TRBD2 (7 bases). This CDR3 is 14 amino acids long. CDR1 is SGDLS, CDR2 YYNGEE, per germline. Trimming left V 0 bases short and J 4 bases short, with 10 bases between. The CDR3 region has the DNA TGTGCCAGCAGCGTAGATAGGGGGGGAGAGACCCAGTACTTC. Its protein is CASSVDRGGETQYF.

The V and J genes are TRBV7-8 and TRBJ1-4; TRBD1 aligns across 11 bases. This CDR3 is 15 amino acids long. Per the germline V gene, CDR1 is SGHVS and CDR2 is FQNEAQ. J lost 5 bases, V lost 6 bases, and 5 bases had no gene match. The CDR3, as DNA: TGTGCCAGCAGGCCTGGGACAGGGGGGAATGAAAAACTGTTTTTT. It is translated as CASRPGTGGNEKLFF.

The V and J genes are TRBV19 and TRBJ1-4; 7 positions match TRBD1. V lost 6 bases, J lost 8 bases, and 6 bases stayed unmatched. The CDR3 spans 13 residues. The germline gives CDR1 LNHDA, CDR2 SQIVND (reference sequence). CDR3 in amino acids: CASRERGREKLFF. The CDR3 region has the DNA TGTGCCAGTAGGGAGAGGGGGCGCGAAAAACTGTTTTTT.

V usage is TRBV30 and J usage is TRBJ1-1; 9 positions match TRBD1. The CDR3 totals 13 residues. Germline trimming cut 3 bases from V and 7 bases from J; bases unmatched to any gene: 6. Germline V gene sequence: CDR1 GTSNPN, CDR2 SVGIG (reference sequence). The DNA for the CDR3 is TGTGCCTGGAGGACTACAGGGGGCGTTGAAGCTTTCTTT. Translation: CAWRTTGGVEAFF.

CDR3 nucleotide sequence: TGTGCCAGCAGTTCCTCGGAGTCTCAGCCCCAGCATTTT. Translated: CASSSSESQPQHF. V is TRBV6-5 and J is TRBJ1-5, with D hard to call. This CDR3 has 13 residues. The ends were cut back, 4 bases at V and 6 bases at J, with 10 bases in the middle. CDR1 and CDR2 (germline): MNHEY, SVGAGI.

The chain uses TRBV30 and TRBJ1-1, with a possible D match to TRBD1 (5 bases). Germline CDR1 GTSNPN, CDR2 SVGIG (reference sequence). V lost 7 bases to trimming and J lost 1 base, with 10 bases between them. The CDR3 has 12 residues. The CDR3 is CASQQENTEAFF. CDR3 DNA sequence: TGTGCCTCTCAACAGGAGAACACTGAAGCTTTCTTT.

The V gene is TRBV19, the J gene TRBJ1-5; maybe TRBD1 (6 bases). Germline CDR1 is LNHDA and CDR2 is SQIVND (reference sequence). Trimming shortened V by 5 bases and J by 6 bases, and 14 bases separated the two germline ends. This CDR3 region has 14 residues. The chain's CDR3 is CASSSTGTIQPQHF. Written as DNA, the CDR3 is TGTGCCAGTAGTTCTACAGGGACGATTCAGCCCCAGCATTTT.

V gene TRBV7-6 combines with J gene TRBJ1-6, with 7 bases lining up with TRBD1. From germline, CDR1 is SGHVS and CDR2 FNYEAQ. The CDR3 consists of 13 residues. Germline trimming cut 6 bases from V and 8 bases from J; bases unmatched to any gene: 4. In nucleotides, the CDR3 is TGTGCCAGCAGACAGGGGCCTCATTCACCCCTCCACTTT. Its translation is CASRQGPHSPLHF.

This clone has only a few counts. This rearrangement joins TRBV2 to TRBJ2-2; D perhaps matches TRBD1 (5 bases). Per germline, CDR1 SNHLY and CDR2 FYNNEI. The CDR3 loop spans 14 amino acids. The V gene lost 5 bases and the J gene lost 7 bases, with 14 bases spanning the gap. Here the CDR3 reads CASSSGSDRGELFF. The DNA of the CDR3 is TGTGCCAGCAGTTCAGGGTCCGACCGCGGGGAGCTGTTTTTT.